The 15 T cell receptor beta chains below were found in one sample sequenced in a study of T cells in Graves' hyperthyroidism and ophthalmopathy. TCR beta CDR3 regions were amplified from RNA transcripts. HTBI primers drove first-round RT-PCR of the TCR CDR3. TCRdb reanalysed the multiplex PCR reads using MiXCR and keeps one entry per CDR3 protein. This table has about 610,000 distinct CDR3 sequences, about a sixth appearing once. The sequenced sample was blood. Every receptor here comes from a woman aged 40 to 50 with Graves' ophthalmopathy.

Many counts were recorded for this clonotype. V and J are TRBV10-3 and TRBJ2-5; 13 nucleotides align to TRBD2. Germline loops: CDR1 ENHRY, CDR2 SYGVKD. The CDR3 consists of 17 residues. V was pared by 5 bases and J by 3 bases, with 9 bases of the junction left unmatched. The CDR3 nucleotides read TGTGCCATCAGTTCCGGACTAGCGGGGGCGGGGGAAGAGACCCAGTACTTC. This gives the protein CAISSGLAGAGEETQYF.

The DNA for the CDR3 is TGCAGTGCTAGTCGGGGGGGGGGATTGAACACCGGGGAGCTGTTTTTT. It translates to CSASRGGGLNTGELFF. The chain carries TRBV20-1 and TRBJ2-2; 8 nucleotides agree with TRBD2. The V and J ends lost 3 bases and 1 base, in that order; junction bases with no gene match: 7. The CDR3 is 16 residues long. The germline V gene encodes CDR1 DFQATT and CDR2 SNEGSKA (reference sequence).

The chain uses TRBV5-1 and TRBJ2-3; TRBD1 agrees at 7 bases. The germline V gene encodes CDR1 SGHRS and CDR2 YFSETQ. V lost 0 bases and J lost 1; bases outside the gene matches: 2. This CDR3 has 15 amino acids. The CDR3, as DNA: TGCGCCAGCAGCTTGGAAGGACAGGGCACAGATACGCAGTATTTT. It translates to CASSLEGQGTDTQYF. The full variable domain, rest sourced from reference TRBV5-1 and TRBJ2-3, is KAGVTQTPRYLIKTRGQQVTLSCSPISGHRSVSWYQQTPGQGLQFLFEYFSETQRNKGNFPGRFSGRQFSNSRSEMNVSTLELGDSALYLCASSLEGQGTDTQYFGPGTRLTVL.

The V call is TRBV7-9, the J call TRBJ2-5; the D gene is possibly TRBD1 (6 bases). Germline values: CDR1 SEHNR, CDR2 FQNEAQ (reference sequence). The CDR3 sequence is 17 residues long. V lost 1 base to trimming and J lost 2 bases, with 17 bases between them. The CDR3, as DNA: TGTGCCAGCAGCTTAGGGGAAGGGGGTGACCTTCAAGAGACCCAGTACTTC. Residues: CASSLGEGGDLQETQYF.

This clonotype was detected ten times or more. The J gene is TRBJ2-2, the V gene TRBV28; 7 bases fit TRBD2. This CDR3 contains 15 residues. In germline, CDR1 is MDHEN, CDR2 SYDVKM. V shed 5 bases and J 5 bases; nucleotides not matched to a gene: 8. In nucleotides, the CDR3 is TGTGCCAGCAGTCCGCCGGGACTAAAAACCGGGGAGCTGTTTTTT. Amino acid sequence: CASSPPGLKTGELFF. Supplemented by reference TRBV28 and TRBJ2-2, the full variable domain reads DVKVTQSSRYLVKRTGEKVFLECVQDMDHENMFWYRQDPGLGLRLIYFSYDVKMKEKGDIPEGYSVSREKKERFSLILESASTNQTSMYLCASSPPGLKTGELFFGEGSRLTVL.

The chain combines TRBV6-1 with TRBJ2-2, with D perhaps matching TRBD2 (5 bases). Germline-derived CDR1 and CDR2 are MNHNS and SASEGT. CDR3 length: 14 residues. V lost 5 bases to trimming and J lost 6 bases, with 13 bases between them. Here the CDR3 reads CASSWSGNSGELFF. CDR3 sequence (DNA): TGTGCCAGCAGTTGGAGCGGAAATTCCGGGGAGCTGTTTTTT.

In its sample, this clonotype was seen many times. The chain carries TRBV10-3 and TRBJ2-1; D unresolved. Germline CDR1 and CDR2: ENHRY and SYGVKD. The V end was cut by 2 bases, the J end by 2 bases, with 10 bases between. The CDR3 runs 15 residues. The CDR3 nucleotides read TGTGCCATCAGTGAGGGGGAAGGAACCTACAATGAGCAGTTCTTC. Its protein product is CAISEGEGTYNEQFF.

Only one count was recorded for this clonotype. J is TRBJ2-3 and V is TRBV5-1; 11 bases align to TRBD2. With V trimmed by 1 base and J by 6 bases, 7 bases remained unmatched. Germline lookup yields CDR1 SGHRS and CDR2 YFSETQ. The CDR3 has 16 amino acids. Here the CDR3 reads CASSLTSGGPGDTQYF. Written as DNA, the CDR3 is TGCGCCAGCAGCTTGACTAGCGGGGGACCCGGGGATACGCAGTATTTT.

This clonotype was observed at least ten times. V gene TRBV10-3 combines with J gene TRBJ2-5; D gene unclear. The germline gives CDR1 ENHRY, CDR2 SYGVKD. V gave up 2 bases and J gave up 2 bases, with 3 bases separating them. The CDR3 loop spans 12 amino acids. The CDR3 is CAISEAQETQYF. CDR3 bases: TGTGCCATCAGTGAGGCACAAGAGACCCAGTACTTC.

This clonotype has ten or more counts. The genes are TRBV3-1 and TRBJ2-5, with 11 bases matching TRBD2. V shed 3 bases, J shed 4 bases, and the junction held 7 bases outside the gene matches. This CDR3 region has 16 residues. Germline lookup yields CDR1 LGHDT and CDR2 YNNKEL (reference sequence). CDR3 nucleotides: TGTGCCAGCAGCCACAAACTAGCGGGAGTCTCAGAGACCCAGTACTTC. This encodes CASSHKLAGVSETQYF.

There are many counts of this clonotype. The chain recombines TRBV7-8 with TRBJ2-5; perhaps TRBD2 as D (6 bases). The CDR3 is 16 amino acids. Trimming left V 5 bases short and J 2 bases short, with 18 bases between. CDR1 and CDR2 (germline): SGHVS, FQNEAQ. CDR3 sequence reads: CASSGSLVSGQETQYF. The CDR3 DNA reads TGTGCCAGCAGCGGGTCCTTGGTTAGCGGACAAGAGACCCAGTACTTC.

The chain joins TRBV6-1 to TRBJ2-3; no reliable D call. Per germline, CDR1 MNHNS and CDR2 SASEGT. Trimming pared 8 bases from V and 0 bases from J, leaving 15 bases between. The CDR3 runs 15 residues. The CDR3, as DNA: TGTGCCAGCCGGTTCGGAACTACTAGCACAGATACGCAGTATTTT. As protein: CASRFGTTSTDTQYF.

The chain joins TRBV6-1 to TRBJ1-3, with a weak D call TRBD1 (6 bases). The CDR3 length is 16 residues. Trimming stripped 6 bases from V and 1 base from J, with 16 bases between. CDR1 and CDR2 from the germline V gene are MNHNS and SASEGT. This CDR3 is CASRPQGSRSGNTIYF. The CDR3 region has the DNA TGTGCCAGCAGACCCCAGGGGAGTCGTTCTGGAAACACCATATATTTT.

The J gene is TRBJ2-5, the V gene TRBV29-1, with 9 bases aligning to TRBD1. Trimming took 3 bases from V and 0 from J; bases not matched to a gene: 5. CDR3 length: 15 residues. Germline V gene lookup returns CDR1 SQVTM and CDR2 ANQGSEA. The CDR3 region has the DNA TGCAGCGTTGAGGGAGGGACAGGGTACCAAGAGACCCAGTACTTC. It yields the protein CSVEGGTGYQETQYF.

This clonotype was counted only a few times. The CDR3 DNA is TGTGCCAGCAGCGAGACAGGGGGCGCGAGGGGCTACACCTTC. Translation: CASSETGGARGYTF. The chain is built from TRBV9 and TRBJ1-2; 10 bases agree with TRBD1. The V gene's germline CDR1 is SGDLS and CDR2 YYNGEE. This CDR3 comprises 14 residues. V was clipped by 3 bases and J by 8 bases; unmatched bases: 7.